These 2 T cell receptor beta chains were all obtained from the same sample, sequenced in a study of blood T cell repertoires in COVID-19. The table came from immunoSEQ multiplex PCR; TCRdb's copy has only in-frame clones and leaves some out. The sample gives 250,000 to 400,000 clones, about nine tenths of which show up once; 1% is in the top ten. The specimen sequenced was peripheral blood. Receptors were obtained from a man aged 45-65 years with active or convalescent COVID-19.

The CDR3 protein is CAILPSPLWNQPQHF. As DNA, the CDR3 is TGTGCCATTCTACCATCCCCCTTATGGAATCAGCCCCAGCATTTT. V and J are TRBV6-5 and TRBJ1-5; D is unresolved. Trimming took off 10 bases at V and 4 bases at J, with 20 bases between the two ends. Germline assignment: CDR1 MNHEY and CDR2 SVGAGI. This CDR3 comprises 15 residues.

The rearrangement uses TRBV7-9 and TRBJ2-2; a weak D match, TRBD1 (5 bases). V lost 5 bases, J lost 3 bases, and 13 bases lay in between. CDR1 and CDR2 from the germline V gene are SEHNR and FQNEAQ (reference sequence). The CDR3 spans 15 residues. DNA for the CDR3: TGTGCCAGCAGCCCCAGGGAACCCTACACCGGGGAGCTGTTTTTT. Translating it yields CASSPREPYTGELFF.